A single sample is the source of the 8 T cell receptor beta chains below, sequenced in a study of blood T cell repertoires in COVID-19. Data came from immunoSEQ multiplex PCR; TCRdb stores just in-frame clones and leaves some out. The data show hundreds of thousands of clones, approximately 88% seen once. Sequencing input: PBMCs or T cells enriched from blood (not recorded which). The receptors originated from a woman in her 30s with acute COVID-19.

In DNA form, the CDR3 reads TGTGCCAGCAGGAAGACAGGGGGCCTATATGGCTACACCTTC. Translating it yields CASRKTGGLYGYTF. The rearrangement joins TRBV27 to TRBJ1-2, with 10 bases lining up with TRBD1. V was clipped by 6 bases and J by 5 bases; unmatched bases: 6. CDR3 length: 14 amino acids. In germline, CDR1 is MNHEY, CDR2 SMNVEV (reference sequence).

The rearrangement joins TRBV12-5 to TRBJ2-7, with D uncertain. Germline assignment: CDR1 LGHNT and CDR2 FRNRAP. The CDR3 is 12 residues long. Trimming stripped 2 bases from V and 6 bases from J, with 8 bases between. CDR3 loop: CASGLQVGEQYF. The CDR3 coding sequence is TGTGCTAGTGGTTTGCAGGTTGGCGAGCAGTACTTC.

CDR3 sequence reads: CASSLVVQHSGNTIYF. CDR3 sequence (DNA): TGTGCCAGCAGCTTAGTAGTACAGCACTCTGGAAACACCATATATTTT. V is TRBV7-9 and J is TRBJ1-3; unclear D gene. CDR3 size: 16 residues. V was shortened by 1 base and J by 0 bases, with 10 bases between the two germline ends. CDR1 is SEHNR and CDR2 is FQNEAQ in the germline V gene (reference sequence).

The chain employs TRBV7-2 and TRBJ1-4; tentatively, D is TRBD1 (5 bases). Germline CDR1 reads SGHTA; CDR2 reads FQGNSA. This CDR3 contains 13 residues. The V gene lost 8 bases and the J gene lost 7 bases, with 14 bases spanning the gap. Here the CDR3 DNA reads TGTGCCAGCGGACGAAGACAGCCTGAAAAACTGTTTTTT. Protein sequence: CASGRRQPEKLFF.

This rearrangement joins TRBV7-9 to TRBJ1-1; possible D gene TRBD1, 5 bases. The V end was cut by 5 bases, the J end by 6 bases, with 22 bases between. CDR3 size: 16 residues. Germline CDR1 and CDR2: SEHNR and FQNEAQ (reference sequence). CDR3: CASSPLTAVKFAEAFF. Written as DNA, the CDR3 is TGTGCCAGCAGCCCCTTGACAGCCGTAAAATTCGCTGAAGCTTTCTTT.

V is TRBV6-5 and J is TRBJ2-5, with 7 bases identical to TRBD1. Trimming took 6 bases from V and 2 from J; bases not matched to a gene: 6. CDR1 and CDR2 (germline): MNHEY, SVGAGI. This CDR3 is 14 amino acids long. CDR3 in DNA: TGTGCCAGCAGGGACAGGCAAGGGCAAGAGACCCAGTACTTC. The encoded protein is CASRDRQGQETQYF.

The rearrangement joins TRBV6-2 or TRBV6-3 to TRBJ1-1; no definite D call. V shed 0 bases and J shed 3 bases, with 11 bases lying between them. This CDR3 contains 15 residues. Per germline, CDR1 MNHEY and CDR2 SVGEGT. For the CDR3, the DNA is TGTGCCAGCAGTTACTCGTCCCTCCGGGACACTGAAGCTTTCTTT. Its protein is CASSYSSLRDTEAFF.

This clone has a single count. The chain employs TRBV4-2 and TRBJ1-4, with TRBD1 matching over 10 bases. The CDR3 is 14 residues long. The V segment lost 4 bases and the J segment 6 bases; nucleotides outside the gene matches: 2. The germline V gene has CDR1 LGHNA and CDR2 YNFKEQ. In DNA form, the CDR3 reads TGTGCCAGCAGCCCGGGACAGGGGTATGAAAAACTGTTTTTT. This translates into CASSPGQGYEKLFF.